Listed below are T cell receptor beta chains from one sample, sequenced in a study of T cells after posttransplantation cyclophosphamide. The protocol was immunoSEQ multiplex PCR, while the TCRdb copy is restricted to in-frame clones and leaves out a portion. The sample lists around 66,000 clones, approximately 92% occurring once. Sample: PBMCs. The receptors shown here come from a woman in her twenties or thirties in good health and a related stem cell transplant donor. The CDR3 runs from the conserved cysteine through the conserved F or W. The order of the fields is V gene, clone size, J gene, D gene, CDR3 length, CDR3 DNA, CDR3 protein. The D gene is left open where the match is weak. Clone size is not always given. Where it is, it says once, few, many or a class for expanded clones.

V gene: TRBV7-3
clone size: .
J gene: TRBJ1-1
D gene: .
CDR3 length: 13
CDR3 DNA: TGTGCCAGTGCCCAGGGTATGAACACTGAAGCTTTCTTT
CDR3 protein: CASAQGMNTEAFF

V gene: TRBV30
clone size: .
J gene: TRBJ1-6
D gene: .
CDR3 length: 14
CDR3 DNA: TGTGCCTGGAGCGCGGGACTTGGTAATTCACCCCTCCACTTT
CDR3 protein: CAWSAGLGNSPLHF

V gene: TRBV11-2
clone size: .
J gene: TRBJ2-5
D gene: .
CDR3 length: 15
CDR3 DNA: TGTGCCAGCAGCTTACTACAGGGCGGATCAGAGACCCAGTACTTC
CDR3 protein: CASSLLQGGSETQYF

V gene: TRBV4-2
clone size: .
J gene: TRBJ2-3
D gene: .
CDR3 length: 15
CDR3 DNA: TGTGCCAGCAGCCAAGATGGCGGGCAGGGAGATACGCAGTATTTT
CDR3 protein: CASSQDGGQGDTQYF

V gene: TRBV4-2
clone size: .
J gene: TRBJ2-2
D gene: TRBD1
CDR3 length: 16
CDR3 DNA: TGTGCCAGCAGCCAAGAAGGACAGGGGTATCCCGGGGAGCTGTTTTTT
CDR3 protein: CASSQEGQGYPGELFF

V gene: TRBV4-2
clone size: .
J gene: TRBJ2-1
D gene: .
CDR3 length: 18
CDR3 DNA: TGTGCCAGCAGCCAAGTGGCGTGGCTATCGAGCTCCTACAATGAGCAGTTCTTC
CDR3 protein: CASSQVAWLSSSYNEQFF

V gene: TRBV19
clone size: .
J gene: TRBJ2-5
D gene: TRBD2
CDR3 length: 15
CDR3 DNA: TGTGCCAGTAGTACGGGGGGGGTAAATCGGGAGACCCAGTACTTC
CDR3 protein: CASSTGGVNRETQYF

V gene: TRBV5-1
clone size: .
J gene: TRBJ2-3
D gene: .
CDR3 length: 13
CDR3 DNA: TGCGCCAGCAGCTTGGACTACCTGGATACGCAGTATTTT
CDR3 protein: CASSLDYLDTQYF

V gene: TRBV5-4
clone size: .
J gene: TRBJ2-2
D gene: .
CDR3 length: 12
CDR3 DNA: TGTGCCAGCAGCCGAAACACCGGGGAGCTGTTTTTT
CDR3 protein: CASSRNTGELFF

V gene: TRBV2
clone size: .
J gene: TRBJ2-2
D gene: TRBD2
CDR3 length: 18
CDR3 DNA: TGTGCCAGCAGCCAAGTTCCTTCTAGCGGGGGCTTCACCGGGGAGCTGTTTTTT
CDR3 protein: CASSQVPSSGGFTGELFF

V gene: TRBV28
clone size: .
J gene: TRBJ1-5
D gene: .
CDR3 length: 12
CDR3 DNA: TGTGCCAGCACGAACGATGGACAGCCCCAGCATTTT
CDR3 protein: CASTNDGQPQHF

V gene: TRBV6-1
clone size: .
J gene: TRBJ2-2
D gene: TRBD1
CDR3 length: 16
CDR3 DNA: TGTGCCAGCAGTGAACAGACAGGGGTAGGCACCGGGGAGCTGTTTTTT
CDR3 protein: CASSEQTGVGTGELFF

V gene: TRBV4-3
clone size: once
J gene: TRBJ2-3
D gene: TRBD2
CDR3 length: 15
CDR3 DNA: TGCGCCAGCAGCCAAGTGGTCGGGGGGGCGAATACGCAGTATTTT
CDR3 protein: CASSQVVGGANTQYF

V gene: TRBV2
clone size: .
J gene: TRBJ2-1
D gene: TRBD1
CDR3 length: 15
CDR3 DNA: TGTGCCAGCAGGTGGGACAGGGGGACCTACAATGAGCAGTTCTTC
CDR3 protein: CASRWDRGTYNEQFF

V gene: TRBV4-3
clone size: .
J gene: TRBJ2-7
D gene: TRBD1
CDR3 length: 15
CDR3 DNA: TGCGCCAGCAGCCAAGACGCGGACAGGGTTTTCGAGCAGTACTTC
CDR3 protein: CASSQDADRVFEQYF

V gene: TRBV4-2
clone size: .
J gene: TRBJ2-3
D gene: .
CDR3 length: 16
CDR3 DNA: TGTGCCAGCAGCCAAGACTCTGACCGGAACACAGATACGCAGTATTTT
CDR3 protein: CASSQDSDRNTDTQYF